A selection of T cell receptor beta chains follows, all from one sample in a study. TCRdb re-called the 5' RACE reads through MiXCR, storing one row per CDR3 protein. The sample lists tens of thousands of distinct CDR3 sequences; 25% to 30% were seen once. The sequenced sample was naive CD4+ T cells sorted from blood. These receptor sequences come from a female donor with breast cancer. CDR3s include the opening cysteine and the closing phenylalanine or tryptophan. The D gene is left open where the match is weak. Rows give clone size only sometimes, using once, few, many, or a class for an expanded clone.

TRBD2	13	TRBJ2-7	TRBV5-1	NA	TGCGCCAGCAGCGGTGGACTAGTTAGAGAGCAGTACTTC	CASSGGLVREQYF
NA	14	TRBJ2-3	TRBV7-3	few	TGTGCCAGCAGCTCCCGGGACGGCCAGGGGACGCAGTATTTT	CASSSRDGQGTQYF
TRBD2	14	TRBJ2-1	TRBV6-1	many	TGTGCCAGCATTCTAGCGGGGGGGCGGAATGAGCAGTTCTTC	CASILAGGRNEQFF
NA	15	TRBJ2-3	TRBV9	few	TGTGCCAGCAGCGTAAGTTCAGGGAAGGCAGATACGCAGTATTTT	CASSVSSGKADTQYF
TRBD1	14	TRBJ2-5	TRBV7-8	NA	TGTGCCAGCAGCGTAATGACAGGGCGGGAGACCCAGTACTTC	CASSVMTGRETQYF
NA	15	TRBJ1-6	TRBV5-1	few	TGCGCCAGCAGCTTCCAGGAGCCGACCGCCTCACCCCTCCACTTT	CASSFQEPTASPLHF
TRBD1	14	TRBJ2-2	TRBV6-1	many	TGTGCCAGCAGAAGGACAGGGGACACCGGGGAGCTGTTTTTT	CASRRTGDTGELFF
NA	15	TRBJ2-3	TRBV7-2	NA	TGTGCCAGCAGCTTAAGGGGGGAATACACAGATACGCAGTATTTT	CASSLRGEYTDTQYF
NA	16	TRBJ2-3	TRBV20-1	NA	TGCAGTGCTAGAGATCGAACGCGGCAGTCCACAGATACGCAGTATTTT	CSARDRTRQSTDTQYF
TRBD1	19	TRBJ2-6	TRBV20-1	few	TGCAGTGCTTCCTTACCCCCCGGGACAGTGTACTCTGGGGCCAACGTCCTGACTTTC	CSASLPPGTVYSGANVLTF
NA	13	TRBJ2-7	TRBV6-5	NA	TGTGCCAGCAGCAGAAACCAGGGTTACGAGCAGTACTTC	CASSRNQGYEQYF